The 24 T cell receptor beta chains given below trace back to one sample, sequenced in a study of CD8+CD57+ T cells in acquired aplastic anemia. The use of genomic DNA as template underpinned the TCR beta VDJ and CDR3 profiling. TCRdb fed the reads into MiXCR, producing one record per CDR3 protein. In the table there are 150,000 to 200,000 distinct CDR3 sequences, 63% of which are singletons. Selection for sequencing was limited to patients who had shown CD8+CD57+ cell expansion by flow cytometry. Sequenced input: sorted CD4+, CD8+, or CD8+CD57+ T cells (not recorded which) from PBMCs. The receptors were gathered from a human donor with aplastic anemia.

In nucleotides, the CDR3 is TGTGCCAGCAGTCATAGCGACGGTGGGGGCGATTCACCCCTCCACTTT. It translates to CASSHSDGGGDSPLHF. The chain uses TRBV7-9 and TRBJ1-6; a possible D gene is TRBD1 (6 bases). V was cut by 6 bases and J by 8 bases, with 20 bases left in between. CDR3 length: 16 amino acids. Germline CDR1 is SEHNR and CDR2 is FQNEAQ (reference sequence).

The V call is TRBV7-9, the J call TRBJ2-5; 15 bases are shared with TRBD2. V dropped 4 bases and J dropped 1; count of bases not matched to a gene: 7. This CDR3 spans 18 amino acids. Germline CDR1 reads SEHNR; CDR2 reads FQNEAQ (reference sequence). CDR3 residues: CASSSGLAGGASQETQYF. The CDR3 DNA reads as TGTGCCAGCAGCTCTGGACTAGCGGGGGGGGCATCCCAAGAGACCCAGTACTTC.

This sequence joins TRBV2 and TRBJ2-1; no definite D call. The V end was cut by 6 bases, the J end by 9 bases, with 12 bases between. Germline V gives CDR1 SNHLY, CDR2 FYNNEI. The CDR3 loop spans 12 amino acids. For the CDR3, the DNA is TGTGCCAGCAGCCTCGTAGTAGGTGAGCAGTTCTTC. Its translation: CASSLVVGEQFF. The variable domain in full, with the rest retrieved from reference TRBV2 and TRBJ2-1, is EPEVTQTPSHQVTQMGQEVILRCVPISNHLYFYWYRQILGQKVEFLVSFYNNEISEKSEIFDDQFSVERPDGSNFTLKIRSTKLEDSAMYFCASSLVVGEQFFGPGTRLTVL.

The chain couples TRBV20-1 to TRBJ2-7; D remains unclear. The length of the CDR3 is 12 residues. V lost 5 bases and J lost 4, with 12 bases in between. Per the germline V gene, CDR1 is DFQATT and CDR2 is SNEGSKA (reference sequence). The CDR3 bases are TGCAGTGCTCCGGCGACAACTTACGAGCAGTACTTC. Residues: CSAPATTYEQYF.

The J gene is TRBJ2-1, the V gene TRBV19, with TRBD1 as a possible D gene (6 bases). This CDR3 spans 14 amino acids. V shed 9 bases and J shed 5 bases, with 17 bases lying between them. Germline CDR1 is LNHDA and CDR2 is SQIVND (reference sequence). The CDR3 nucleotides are TGTGCCAGCGAAAAAGGGGGTGTCAACAATGAGCAGTTCTTC. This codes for CASEKGGVNNEQFF.

In DNA, the CDR3 is TGTGCCAGCAGCCCCAATACAGGGGCTACCTACGAGCAGTACTTC. As protein: CASSPNTGATYEQYF. The chain carries TRBV5-4 and TRBJ2-7, with TRBD1 matching 7 bases. CDR1 SGHNT and CDR2 YYREEE come from the germline V gene (reference sequence). Unmatched junction bases numbered 9, after V lost 4 bases and J lost 2 bases. This CDR3 is 15 amino acids long.

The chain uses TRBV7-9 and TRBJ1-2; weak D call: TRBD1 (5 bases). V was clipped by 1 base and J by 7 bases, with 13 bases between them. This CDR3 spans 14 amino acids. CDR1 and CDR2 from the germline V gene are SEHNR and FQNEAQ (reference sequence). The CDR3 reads CASSLVARELGYTF. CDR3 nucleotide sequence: TGTGCCAGCAGCTTAGTAGCCAGGGAGCTTGGCTACACCTTC.

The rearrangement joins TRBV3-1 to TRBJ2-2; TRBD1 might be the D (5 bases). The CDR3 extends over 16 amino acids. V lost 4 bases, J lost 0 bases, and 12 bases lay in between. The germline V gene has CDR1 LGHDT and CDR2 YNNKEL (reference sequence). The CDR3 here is CASSLNGASNTGELFF. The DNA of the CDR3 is TGTGCCAGCAGCCTGAATGGGGCCTCGAACACCGGGGAGCTGTTTTTT.

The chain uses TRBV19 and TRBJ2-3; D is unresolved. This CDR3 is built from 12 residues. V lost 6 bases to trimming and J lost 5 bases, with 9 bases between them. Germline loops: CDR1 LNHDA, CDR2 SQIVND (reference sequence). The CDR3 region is CASRQSGDTQYF. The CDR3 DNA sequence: TGTGCCAGTAGGCAGTCGGGAGATACGCAGTATTTT.

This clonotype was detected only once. CDR3 DNA: TGTGCCAGCACCGGAGCCCTTGACTATGGCTACACCTTC. It codes for CASTGALDYGYTF. V usage is TRBV9 and J usage is TRBJ1-2; the D is unclear. Germline-derived CDR1 and CDR2 are SGDLS and YYNGEE. This CDR3 has 13 amino acids. V gave up 6 bases and J gave up 3 bases, with 12 bases separating them.

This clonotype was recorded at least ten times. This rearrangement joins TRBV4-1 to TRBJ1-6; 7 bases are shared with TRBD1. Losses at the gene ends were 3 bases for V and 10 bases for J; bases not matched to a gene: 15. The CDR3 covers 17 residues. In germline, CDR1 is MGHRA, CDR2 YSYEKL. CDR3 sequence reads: CASSHFLTGALNSPLHF. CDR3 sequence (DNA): TGCGCCAGCAGCCACTTCTTAACAGGGGCCCTAAACTCACCCCTCCACTTT.

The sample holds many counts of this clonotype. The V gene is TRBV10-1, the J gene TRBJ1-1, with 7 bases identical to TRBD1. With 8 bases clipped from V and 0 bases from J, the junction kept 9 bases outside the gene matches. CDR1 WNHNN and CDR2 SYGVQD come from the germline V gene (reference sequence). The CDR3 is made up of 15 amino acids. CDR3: CASYLTGHMNTEAFF. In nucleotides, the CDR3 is TGCGCCAGCTACCTGACAGGGCACATGAACACTGAAGCTTTCTTT.

DNA of the CDR3: TGTGCCAGCAGCGTACGGTGGGGGGCGGCTTACGAGCAGTACTTC. Its translation is CASSVRWGAAYEQYF. This chain connects TRBV9 to TRBJ2-7; either TRBD1 or TRBD2 may supply D (6 bases each). In germline, CDR1 is SGDLS, CDR2 YYNGEE. This CDR3 has 15 amino acids. Trimming pared 1 base from V and 4 bases from J, leaving 15 bases between.

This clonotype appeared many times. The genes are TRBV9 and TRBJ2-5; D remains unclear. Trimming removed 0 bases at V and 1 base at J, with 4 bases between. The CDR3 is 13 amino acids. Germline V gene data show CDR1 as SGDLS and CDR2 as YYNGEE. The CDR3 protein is CASSVDGQETQYF. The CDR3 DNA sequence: TGTGCCAGCAGCGTAGACGGCCAAGAGACCCAGTACTTC. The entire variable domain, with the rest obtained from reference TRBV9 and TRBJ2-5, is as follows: DSGVTQTPKHLITATGQRVTLRCSPRSGDLSVYWYQQSLDQGLQFLIQYYNGEERAKGNILERFSAQQFPDLHSELNLSSLELGDSALYFCASSVDGQETQYFGPGTRLLVL.

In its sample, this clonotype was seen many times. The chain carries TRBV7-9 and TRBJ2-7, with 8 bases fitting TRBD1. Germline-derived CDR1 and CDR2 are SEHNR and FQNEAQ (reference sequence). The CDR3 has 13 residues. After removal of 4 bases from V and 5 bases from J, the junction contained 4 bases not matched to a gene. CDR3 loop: CASSSDRAHEQYF. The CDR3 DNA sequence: TGTGCCAGCAGCTCGGACAGGGCCCACGAGCAGTACTTC. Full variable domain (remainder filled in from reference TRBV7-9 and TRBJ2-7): DTGVSQNPRHKITKRGQNVTFRCDPISEHNRLYWYRQTLGQGPEFLTYFQNEAQLEKSRLLSDRFSAERPKGSFSTLEIQRTEQGDSAMYLCASSSDRAHEQYFGPGTRLTVT.

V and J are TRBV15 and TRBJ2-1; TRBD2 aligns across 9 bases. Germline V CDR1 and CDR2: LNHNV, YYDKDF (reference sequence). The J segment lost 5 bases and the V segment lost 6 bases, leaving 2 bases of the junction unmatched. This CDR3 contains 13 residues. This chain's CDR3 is CATRASGNNEQFF. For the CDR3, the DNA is TGTGCCACCAGGGCTAGCGGGAACAATGAGCAGTTCTTC.

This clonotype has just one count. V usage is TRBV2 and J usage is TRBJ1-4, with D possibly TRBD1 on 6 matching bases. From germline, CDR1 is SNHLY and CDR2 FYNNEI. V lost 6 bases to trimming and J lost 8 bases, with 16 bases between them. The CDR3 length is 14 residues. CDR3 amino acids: CASSGTPGQEKLFF. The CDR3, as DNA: TGTGCCAGCAGCGGGACCCCAGGACAGGAAAAACTGTTTTTT. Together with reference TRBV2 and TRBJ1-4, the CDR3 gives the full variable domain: EPEVTQTPSHQVTQMGQEVILRCVPISNHLYFYWYRQILGQKVEFLVSFYNNEISEKSEIFDDQFSVERPDGSNFTLKIRSTKLEDSAMYFCASSGTPGQEKLFFGSGTQLSVL.

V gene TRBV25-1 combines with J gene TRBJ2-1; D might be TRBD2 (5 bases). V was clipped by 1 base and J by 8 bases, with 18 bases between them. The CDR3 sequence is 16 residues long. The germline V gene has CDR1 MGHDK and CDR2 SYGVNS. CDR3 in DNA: TGTGCCAGCAGTGAATCTAGGACTGATCTCGGCTATGAGCAGTTCTTC. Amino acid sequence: CASSESRTDLGYEQFF. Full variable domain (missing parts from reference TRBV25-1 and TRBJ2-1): EADIYQTPRYLVIGTGKKITLECSQTMGHDKMYWYQQDPGMELHLIHYSYGVNSTEKGDLSSESTVSRIRTEHFPLTLESARPSHTSQYLCASSESRTDLGYEQFFGPGTRLTVL.

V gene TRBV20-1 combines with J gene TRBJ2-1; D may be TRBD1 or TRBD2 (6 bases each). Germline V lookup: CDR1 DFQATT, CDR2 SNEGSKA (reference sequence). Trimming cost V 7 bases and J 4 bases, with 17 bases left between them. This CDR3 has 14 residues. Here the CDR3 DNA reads TGCAGTGGCCCACTGGGGGGCCAGTACAATGAGCAGTTCTTC. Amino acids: CSGPLGGQYNEQFF.

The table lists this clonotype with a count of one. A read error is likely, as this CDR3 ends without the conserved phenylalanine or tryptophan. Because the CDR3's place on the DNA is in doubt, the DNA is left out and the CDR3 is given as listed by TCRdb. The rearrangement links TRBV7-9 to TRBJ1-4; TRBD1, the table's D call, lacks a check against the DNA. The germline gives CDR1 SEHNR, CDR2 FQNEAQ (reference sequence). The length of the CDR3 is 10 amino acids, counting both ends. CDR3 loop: CASSLQGMLD.

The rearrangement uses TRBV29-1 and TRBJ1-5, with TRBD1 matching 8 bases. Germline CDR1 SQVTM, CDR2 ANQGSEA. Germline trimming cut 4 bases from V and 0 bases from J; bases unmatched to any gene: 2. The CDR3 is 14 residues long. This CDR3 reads CSVAGGFSNQPQHF. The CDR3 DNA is TGCAGCGTTGCAGGGGGCTTTAGCAATCAGCCCCAGCATTTT. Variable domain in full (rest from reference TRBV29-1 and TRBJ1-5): SAVISQKPSRDICQRGTSLTIQCQVDSQVTMMFWYRQQPGQSLTLIATANQGSEATYESGFVIDKFPISRPNLTFSTLTVSNMSPEDSSIYLCSVAGGFSNQPQHFGDGTRLSIL.

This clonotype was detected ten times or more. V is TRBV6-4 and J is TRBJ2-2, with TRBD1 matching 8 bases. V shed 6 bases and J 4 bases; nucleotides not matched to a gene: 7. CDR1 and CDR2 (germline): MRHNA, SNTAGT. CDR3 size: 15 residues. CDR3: CASRLDRESTGELFF. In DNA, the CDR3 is TGTGCCAGCAGGCTGGACAGGGAGTCCACCGGGGAGCTGTTTTTT.

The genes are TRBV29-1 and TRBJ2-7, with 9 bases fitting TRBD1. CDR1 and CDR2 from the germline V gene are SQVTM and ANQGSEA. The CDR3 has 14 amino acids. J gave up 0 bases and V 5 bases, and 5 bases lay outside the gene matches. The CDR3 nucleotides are TGCAGCGTTATCGGGACAGGGTACTCCTACGAGCAGTACTTC. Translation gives CSVIGTGYSYEQYF.

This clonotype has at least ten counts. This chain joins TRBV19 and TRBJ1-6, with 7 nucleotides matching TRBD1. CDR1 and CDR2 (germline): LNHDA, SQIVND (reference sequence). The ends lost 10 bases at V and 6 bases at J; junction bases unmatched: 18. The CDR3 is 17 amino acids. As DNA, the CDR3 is TGTGCCACCAGACAACGACTAACAGGGGACCGTAATTCACCCCTCCACTTT. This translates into CATRQRLTGDRNSPLHF.